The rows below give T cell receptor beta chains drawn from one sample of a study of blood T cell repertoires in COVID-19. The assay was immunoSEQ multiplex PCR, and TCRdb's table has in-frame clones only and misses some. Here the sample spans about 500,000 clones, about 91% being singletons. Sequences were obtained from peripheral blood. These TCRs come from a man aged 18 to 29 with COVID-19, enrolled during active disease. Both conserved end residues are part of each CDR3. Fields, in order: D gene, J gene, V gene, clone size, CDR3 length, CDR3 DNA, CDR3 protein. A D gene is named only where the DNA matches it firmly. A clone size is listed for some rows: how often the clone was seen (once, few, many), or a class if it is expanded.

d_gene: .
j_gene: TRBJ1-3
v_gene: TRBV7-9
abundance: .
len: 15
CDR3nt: TGTGCCAGCAGCCTAAGGACACCGGGCGGAAACACCATATATTTT
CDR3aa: CASSLRTPGGNTIYF

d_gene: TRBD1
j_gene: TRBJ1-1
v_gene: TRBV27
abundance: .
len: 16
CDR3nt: TGTGCCAGCAGTAGAATAGTGGGACAGGGTGGCACTGAAGCTTTCTTT
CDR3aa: CASSRIVGQGGTEAFF

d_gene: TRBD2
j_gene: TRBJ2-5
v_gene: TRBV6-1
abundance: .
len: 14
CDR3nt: TGTGCCAGCAGTGAAGCCGGCCTCCGGGGGGCCCAGTACTTC
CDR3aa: CASSEAGLRGAQYF

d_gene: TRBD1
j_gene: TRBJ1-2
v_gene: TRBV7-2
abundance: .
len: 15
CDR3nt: TGTGCCAGCAGCTTAGCCCGGGACAGCAGCTATGGCTACACCTTC
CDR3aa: CASSLARDSSYGYTF

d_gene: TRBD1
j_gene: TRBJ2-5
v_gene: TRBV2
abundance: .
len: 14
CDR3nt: TGTGCCAGCAGTGCGGACAGGGGCCAAGAGACCCAGTACTTC
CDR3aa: CASSADRGQETQYF

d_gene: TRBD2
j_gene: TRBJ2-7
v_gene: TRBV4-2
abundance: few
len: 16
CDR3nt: TGTGCCAGCAGCCGACTTAGCGGGGGGATTTCCTACGAGCAGTACTTC
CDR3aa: CASSRLSGGISYEQYF

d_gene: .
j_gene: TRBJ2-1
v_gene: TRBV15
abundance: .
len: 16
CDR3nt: TGTGCCACCAGCACTCCAGGAAGGACGGGATACAATGAGCAGTTCTTC
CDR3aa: CATSTPGRTGYNEQFF

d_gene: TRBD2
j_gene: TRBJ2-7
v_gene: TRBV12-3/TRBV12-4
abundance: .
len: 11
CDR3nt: TGTGCCAGCCGCGCGGGGGATGAGCAGTACTTC
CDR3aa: CASRAGDEQYF

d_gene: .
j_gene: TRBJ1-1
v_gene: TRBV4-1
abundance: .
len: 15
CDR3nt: TGCGCCAGCAGCCAAGTCTCCGGGGGTAACACTGAAGCTTTCTTT
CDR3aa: CASSQVSGGNTEAFF

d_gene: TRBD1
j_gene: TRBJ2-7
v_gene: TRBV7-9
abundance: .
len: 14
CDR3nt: TGTGCCAGCAGGCCCGGGACAGGGGACTACGAGCAGTACTTC
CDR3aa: CASRPGTGDYEQYF

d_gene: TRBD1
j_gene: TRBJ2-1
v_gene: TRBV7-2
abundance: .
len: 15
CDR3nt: TGTGCCAGCAGCTTATCGGCAGGGGGCTTCAATGAGCAGTTCTTC
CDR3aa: CASSLSAGGFNEQFF

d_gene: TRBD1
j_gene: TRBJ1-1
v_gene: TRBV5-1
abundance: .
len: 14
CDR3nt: TGCGCCAGCAGCTTTGGGACAGAGAACACTGAAGCTTTCTTT
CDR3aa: CASSFGTENTEAFF

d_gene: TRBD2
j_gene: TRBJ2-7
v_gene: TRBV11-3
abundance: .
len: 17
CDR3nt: TGTGCCAGCAGCTTAGTCTCTTCTAGCGGGACCCCCTACGAGCAGTACTTC
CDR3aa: CASSLVSSSGTPYEQYF

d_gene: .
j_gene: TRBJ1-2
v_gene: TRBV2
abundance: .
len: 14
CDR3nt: TGTGCCAGCAGTGAAGCGGGCAAAGAATATGGCTACACCTTC
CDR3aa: CASSEAGKEYGYTF

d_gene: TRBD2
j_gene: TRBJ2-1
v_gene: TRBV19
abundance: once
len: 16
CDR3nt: TGTGCCAGTAGTCTGTGGACTAGCGCCTCCTACAATGAGCAGTTCTTC
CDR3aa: CASSLWTSASYNEQFF

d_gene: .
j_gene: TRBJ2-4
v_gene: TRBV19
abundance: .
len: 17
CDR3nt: TGTGCCAGTAGGCCGGAGCCCCTAACTCTAGCCAAAAACATTCAGTACTTC
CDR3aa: CASRPEPLTLAKNIQYF

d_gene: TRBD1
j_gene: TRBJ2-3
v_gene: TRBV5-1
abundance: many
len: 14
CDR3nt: TGCGCCAGCAGCTTGTCACAGGGGACAGATACGCAGTATTTT
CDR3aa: CASSLSQGTDTQYF

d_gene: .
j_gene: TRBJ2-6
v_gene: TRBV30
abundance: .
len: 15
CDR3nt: TGTGCCTGGACAACGGACACCTCTGGGGCCAACGTCCTGACTTTC
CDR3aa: CAWTTDTSGANVLTF

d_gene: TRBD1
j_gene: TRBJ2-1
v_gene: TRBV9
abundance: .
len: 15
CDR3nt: TGTGCCAGCAGTACAACCGGGACAGCTTACAATGAGCAGTTCTTC
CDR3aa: CASSTTGTAYNEQFF

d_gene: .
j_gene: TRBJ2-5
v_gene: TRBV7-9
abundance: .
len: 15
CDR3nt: TGTGCCAGCAGCTTAGGCGGGTCACGAGGGGAGACCCAGTACTTC
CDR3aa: CASSLGGSRGETQYF

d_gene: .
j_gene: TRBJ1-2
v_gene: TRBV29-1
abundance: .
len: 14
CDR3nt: TGCAGCGTTGAAAGGGACAAGGGTGGGGATGGCTACACCTTC
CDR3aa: CSVERDKGGDGYTF

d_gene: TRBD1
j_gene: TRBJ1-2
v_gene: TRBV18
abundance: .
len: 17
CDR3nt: TGTGCCAGCTCACCGCGCCCGGGACAGGGCGGTGTGGATGGCTACACCTTC
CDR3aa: CASSPRPGQGGVDGYTF

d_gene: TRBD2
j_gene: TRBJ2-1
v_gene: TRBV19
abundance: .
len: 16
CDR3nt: TGTGCCAGTAGTATCACCAGGACTAGCGGGAGTAATGAGCAGTTCTTC
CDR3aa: CASSITRTSGSNEQFF

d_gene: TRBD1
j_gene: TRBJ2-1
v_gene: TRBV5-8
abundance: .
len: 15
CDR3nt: TGTGCCAGCAGCTTGTCCGGGACAGGGGGCAATGAGCAGTTCTTC
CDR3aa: CASSLSGTGGNEQFF

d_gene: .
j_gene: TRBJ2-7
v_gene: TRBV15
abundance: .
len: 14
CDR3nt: TGTGCCACCAGCAGGGTAGCGGTCTCCTACGAGCAGTACTTC
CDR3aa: CATSRVAVSYEQYF

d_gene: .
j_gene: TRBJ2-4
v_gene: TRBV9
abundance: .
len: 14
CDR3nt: TGTGCCAGCAGCGCCCCCTTCCCCCCGAACATTCAGTACTTC
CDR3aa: CASSAPFPPNIQYF

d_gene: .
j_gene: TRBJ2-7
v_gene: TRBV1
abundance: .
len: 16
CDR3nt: TGCACCAGCAGCCAACACCTCTTGGGACAGATCTACGAGCAGTACTTC
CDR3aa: CTSSQHLLGQIYEQYF

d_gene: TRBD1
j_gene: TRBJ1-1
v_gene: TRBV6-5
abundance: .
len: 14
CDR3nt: TGTGCCAGCAGTCGGGACAGGGGGCAGGCTGAAGCTTTCTTT
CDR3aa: CASSRDRGQAEAFF

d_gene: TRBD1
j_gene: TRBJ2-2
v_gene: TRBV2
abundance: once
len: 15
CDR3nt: TGTGCCAGCAAGCCCGACAGGGGGCATATCGGGGAGCTGTTTTTT
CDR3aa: CASKPDRGHIGELFF

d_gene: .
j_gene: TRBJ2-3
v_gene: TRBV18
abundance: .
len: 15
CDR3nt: TGTGCCAGCTCACCATGGGAGACGGGGACAGATACGCAGTATTTT
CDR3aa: CASSPWETGTDTQYF

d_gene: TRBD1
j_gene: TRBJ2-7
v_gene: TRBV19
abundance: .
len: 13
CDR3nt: TGTGCCAGTAGACCGACAGGGGGTAACGAGCAGTACTTC
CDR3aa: CASRPTGGNEQYF

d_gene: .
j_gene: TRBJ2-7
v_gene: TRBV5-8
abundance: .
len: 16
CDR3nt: TGTGCCAGCACCGTATTAGGAGGGCTGTCCTCCTACGAGCAGTACTTC
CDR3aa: CASTVLGGLSSYEQYF

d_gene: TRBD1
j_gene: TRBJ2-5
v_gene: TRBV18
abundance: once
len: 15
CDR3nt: TGTGCCAGCTCACCACCGTCTCAGGGGGCAGAGACCCAGTACTTC
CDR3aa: CASSPPSQGAETQYF

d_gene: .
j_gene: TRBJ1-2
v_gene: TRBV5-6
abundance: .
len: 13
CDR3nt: TGTGCCAGCAGCCTACCGTCCCTCCGCGGCTACACCTTC
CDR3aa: CASSLPSLRGYTF

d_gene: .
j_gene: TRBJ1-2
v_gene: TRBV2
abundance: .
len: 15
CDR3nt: TGTGCCAGCAGTGAAGCCCAAGCCACAGGGTATGGCTACACCTTC
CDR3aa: CASSEAQATGYGYTF

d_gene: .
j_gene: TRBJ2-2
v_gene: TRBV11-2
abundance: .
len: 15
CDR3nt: TGTGCCAGCAGCTTAGGTCATCGCGGGGCCGGGGAGCTGTTTTTT
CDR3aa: CASSLGHRGAGELFF

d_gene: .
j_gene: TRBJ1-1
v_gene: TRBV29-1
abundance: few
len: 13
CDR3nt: TGCAGCGTCGCCTTGGGCGGGGGCGCTGAAGCTTTCTTT
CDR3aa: CSVALGGGAEAFF

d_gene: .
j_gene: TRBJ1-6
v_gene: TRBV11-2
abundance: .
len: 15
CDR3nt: TGTGCCAGCAGCTTCGGCCAACAGCTTAATTCACCCCTCCACTTT
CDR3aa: CASSFGQQLNSPLHF

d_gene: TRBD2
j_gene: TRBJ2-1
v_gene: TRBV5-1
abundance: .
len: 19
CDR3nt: TGCGCCAGCAGCTTGATAGCCCTCGCAACGGGAGGAGGTCACAATGAGCAGTTCTTC
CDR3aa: CASSLIALATGGGHNEQFF

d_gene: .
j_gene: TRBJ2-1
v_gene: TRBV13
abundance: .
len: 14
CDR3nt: TGTGCCAGCAGCTTTACAGGGACCTACAATGAGCAGTTCTTC
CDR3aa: CASSFTGTYNEQFF

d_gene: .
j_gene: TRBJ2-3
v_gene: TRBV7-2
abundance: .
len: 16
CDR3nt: TGTGCCAGCAGCTTTTGGGGAGGGGGTAGCACAGATACGCAGTATTTT
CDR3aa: CASSFWGGGSTDTQYF

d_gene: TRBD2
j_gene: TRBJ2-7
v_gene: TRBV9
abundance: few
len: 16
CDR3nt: TGTGCCAGCAGCGTTGGGGGGCTAGCGGGTACCTACGAGCAGTACTTC
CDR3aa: CASSVGGLAGTYEQYF

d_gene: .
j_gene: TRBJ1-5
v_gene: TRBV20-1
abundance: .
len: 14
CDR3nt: TGCAGTGCTAGTAGGGGGGGAAGCCATCAGCCCCAGCATTTT
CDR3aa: CSASRGGSHQPQHF

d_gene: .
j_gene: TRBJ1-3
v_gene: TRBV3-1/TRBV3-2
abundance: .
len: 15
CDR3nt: TGTGCCAGCAGTTTAGGCAACAGGGTTGGAAACACCATATATTTT
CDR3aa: CASSLGNRVGNTIYF

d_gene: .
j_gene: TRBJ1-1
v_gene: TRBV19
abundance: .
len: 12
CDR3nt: TGTGCCAGTAGTAAGAGGGGGACTGAAGCTTTCTTT
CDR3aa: CASSKRGTEAFF

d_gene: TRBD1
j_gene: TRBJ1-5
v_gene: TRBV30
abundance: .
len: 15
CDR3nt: TGTGCCTGGAGCCAAGGGGGCGCGGGCAATCAGCCCCAGCATTTT
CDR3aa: CAWSQGGAGNQPQHF

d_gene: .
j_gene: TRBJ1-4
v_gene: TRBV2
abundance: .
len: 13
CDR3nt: TGTGCCAGCGGGAGGGGGGTTGTTGAAAAACTGTTTTTT
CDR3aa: CASGRGVVEKLFF

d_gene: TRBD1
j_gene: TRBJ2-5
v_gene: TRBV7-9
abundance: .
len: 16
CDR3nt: TGTGCCAGCAGCTCAGGGTTAGGGGGCCAACAAGAGACCCAGTACTTC
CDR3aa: CASSSGLGGQQETQYF

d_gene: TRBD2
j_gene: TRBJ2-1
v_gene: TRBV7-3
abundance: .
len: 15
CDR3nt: TGTGCCAGCAGCTTATCTAGCGGGAGCTACAATGAGCAGTTCTTC
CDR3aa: CASSLSSGSYNEQFF

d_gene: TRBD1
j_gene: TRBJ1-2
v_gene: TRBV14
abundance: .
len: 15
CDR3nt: TGTGCCAGCAGCCACCCAGGGGACAGGGTTGATGGCTACACCTTC
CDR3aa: CASSHPGDRVDGYTF

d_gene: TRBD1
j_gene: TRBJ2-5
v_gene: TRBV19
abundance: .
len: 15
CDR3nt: TGTGCCAGTAGTAATTCCGGGACAGGGGAAGAGACCCAGTACTTC
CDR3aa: CASSNSGTGEETQYF

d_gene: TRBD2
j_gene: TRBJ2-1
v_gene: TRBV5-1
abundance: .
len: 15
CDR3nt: TGCGCCAGCAGCTTGGGGGTCGGGAGGAACAATGAGCAGTTCTTC
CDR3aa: CASSLGVGRNNEQFF

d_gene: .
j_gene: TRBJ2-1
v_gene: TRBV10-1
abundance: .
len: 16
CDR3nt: TGCGCCAGCAGTGGTAATCCTGGGAAGGGGCTCAATGAGCAGTTCTTC
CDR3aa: CASSGNPGKGLNEQFF

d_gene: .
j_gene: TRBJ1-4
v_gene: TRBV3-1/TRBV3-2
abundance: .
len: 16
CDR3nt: TGTGCCAGCAGCTACTCAGGGGCGCGGGAGGGTGAAAAACTGTTTTTT
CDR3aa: CASSYSGAREGEKLFF